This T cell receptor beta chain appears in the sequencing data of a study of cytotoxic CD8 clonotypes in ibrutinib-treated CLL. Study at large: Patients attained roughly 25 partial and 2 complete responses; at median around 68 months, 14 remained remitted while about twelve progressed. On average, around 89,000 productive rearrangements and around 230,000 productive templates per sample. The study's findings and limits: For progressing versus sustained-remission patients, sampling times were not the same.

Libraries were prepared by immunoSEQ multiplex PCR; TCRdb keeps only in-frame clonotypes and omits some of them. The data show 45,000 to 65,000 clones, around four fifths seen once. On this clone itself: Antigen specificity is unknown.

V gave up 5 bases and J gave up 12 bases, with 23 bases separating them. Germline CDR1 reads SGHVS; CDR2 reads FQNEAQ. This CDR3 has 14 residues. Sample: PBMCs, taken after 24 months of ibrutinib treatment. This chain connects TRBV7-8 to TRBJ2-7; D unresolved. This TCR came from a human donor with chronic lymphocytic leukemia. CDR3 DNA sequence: TGTGCCAGCAGCGATCCTGGTGTATCGGCCAGCAGGTACTTC. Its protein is CASSDPGVSASRYF.